A selection of T cell receptor beta chains follows, all from one sample in a study of vaccination effects on CD4 cells after COVID-19. Sequencing was performed with immunoSEQ multiplex PCR; in TCRdb, only in-frame clones are kept and a portion is missing. The sample carries more than 35,000 clones, roughly 70% recorded once. Which antigens these TCRs recognize remains unknown. This specimen consisted of CD4+ T cells from PBMCs cultured with a peptide pool, obtained before COVID-19 vaccination. These receptors originate from a human donor who had a prior SARS-CoV-2 infection. Both conserved end residues are trimmed from each CDR3. The order of the fields is CDR3 length, V gene, CDR3 protein.

>13|TRBV7-2
ASSLQGWGTGELF
>13|TRBV27
ASTLTSGGYNEQF
>14|TRBV25-1
ASSELLRWDSHGYT
>10|TRBV27
ASSSPGYEQY
>11|TRBV6-6
ASREGMGNTIY
>13|TRBV6-5
ASSRVGATGGTLH
>19|TRBV7-6
ASSFPRGLAGTKDSGDTQY
>14|TRBV4-2
ASSHRDGLLGTEAF
>11|TRBV27
ASNNRPSYEQY
>13|TRBV5-1
ASSGGTGSPNEQY
>11|TRBV10-3
AISEVENTEAF
>11|TRBV9
ASSVDWGRTQY
>13|TRBV9
ASSVGVSGSDTQY
>11|TRBV5-1
ASSLVTNEKLF
>15|TRBV15
ATSRVIGPSQGQPQH
>12|TRBV6-1
ASSEANSNQPQH
>13|TRBV7-8
ASSLGSRGGETQY
>12|TRBV15
ATSRGGQAETQY
>10|TRBV7-2
ASSHPGEKLF
>11|TRBV19
ASRTSGSYEQY
>13|TRBV15
ATSRDPSGGNTIY
>14|TRBV6-6
ATSGQGTLRNQPQH
>13|TRBV18
ASSPFSGGKETQY
>13|TRBV14
ASSQDFGADGEQY
>14|TRBV7-9
ASSLALAASYNEQF
>13|TRBV7-3
ASSRRGGNTDTQY
>14|TRBV3-1/TRBV3-2
ASSQDGARRYAGYT
>11|TRBV30
AWSVQGWQPQH
>9|TRBV6-4
ASSAGYGYT
>12|TRBV7-9
ASSRGQGYYGYT
>12|TRBV5-1
ASSIGDIEDTIY
>13|TRBV7-9
ASSLTGTLSTEQF
>12|TRBV28
ASSPQGVVHTIY
>11|TRBV5-4
ASSLDSPETQY
>13|TRBV30
AWSVLGSRGETQY
>13|TRBV6-5
ASSTQGAWNTEAF
>15|TRBV9
ASSAAPGQGSIYEQY
>18|TRBV11-3
ASSLVKAGLIYSGANVLT
>14|TRBV6-6
ASSYTALAGGGTQY
>13|TRBV7-6
ASSFSVGPPYEQY
>14|TRBV10-3
AISDSDNTGTDTQY
>12|TRBV18
ASSPLSTDSEAF
>13|TRBV7-9
ASSRGEATNEKLF
>11|TRBV2
ASNRGQDQPQH
>11|TRBV6-2/TRBV6-3
ASSYQPPETQY
>11|TRBV28
ASNKEDTGELF
>16|TRBV6-6
ASSQWGGPESSGNTIY
>12|TRBV12-2
ASRLVPRVAEAF
>14|TRBV10-3
ATSWVGGGAYNEQF
>14|TRBV5-1
ASSLGGGMGTDTQY